What follows are 9 T cell receptor beta chains derived from one specimen sequenced in a study of regulatory T cells in long-lasting Graves disease (dated by TCRdb to about 2021). The sample's time point, from its label and the paper: persistent/refractory GD, antithyroid drugs over 5 years with positive TRAb. For both TCR sequencing and RNA sequencing, RNA was extracted from PBMCs in TRIzol. Receptors were amplified or captured by multiplex PCR. Sequenced using an Illumina HiSeq 4000. CDR3 regions were amplified by Arm-PCR with iRepertoire HTBI primers to construct TCR beta libraries. TCRdb took the public reads, trimmed them with fastp at Q25, ran MiXCR for clone calling and kept in-frame beta chains. Under each unique CDR3 protein, matching rows form one entry showing the most common genes and DNA. This sample comprises over 300,000 distinct CDR3 sequences, roughly 21% of them detected only once. The top ten clones comprise roughly 27% of the sample.

The sample in question was peripheral blood mononuclear cells (PBMCs), obtained when the disease was refractory, from a patient treated with antithyroid drugs. These receptors all stem from a female donor with Graves disease.

This clonotype was seen repeatedly, ten times or more. DNA for the CDR3: TGTGCCAGCAGAACTAACTATGGCTACACCTTC. This codes for CASRTNYGYTF. This chain joins TRBV7-9 and TRBJ1-2, with no clear D. Germline lookup yields CDR1 SEHNR and CDR2 FQNEAQ (reference sequence). V lost 6 bases and J lost 0, with 2 bases in between. The length of the CDR3 is 11 residues.

This chain joins TRBV12-3 or TRBV12-4 and TRBJ2-3; no clear D. Trimming shortened V by 2 bases and J by 1 base, and 19 bases separated the two germline ends. The CDR3 contains 18 residues. The CDR3 DNA reads as TGTGCCAGCAGTTTACCGCCCGGTCGAACCACGGGCACAGATACGCAGTATTTT. Its protein product is CASSLPPGRTTGTDTQYF.

This chain links TRBV10-3 with TRBJ1-1; TRBD1 is a possible D gene (6 bases). The CDR3 is made up of 15 amino acids. V was cut by 2 bases and J by 0 bases, with 10 bases left in between. The germline gives CDR1 ENHRY, CDR2 SYGVKD. The CDR3 loop reads CAISELTGLNTEAFF. CDR3 DNA: TGTGCCATCAGTGAGCTAACAGGGTTGAACACTGAAGCTTTCTTT.

This clonotype was counted a few times. It differs at one base from a far larger clone, so likely a read error. The J gene is TRBJ2-2, the V gene TRBV5-5; D is perhaps TRBD2 (6 bases). The CDR3 is 16 residues long. Trimming removed 4 bases at V and 4 bases at J, with 17 bases between. Germline V lookup: CDR1 SGHKS, CDR2 YYEKEE (reference sequence). In DNA form, the CDR3 reads TGTGCCAGCAGCCTGCTGAGTCGGGGAGGCACCGGGGAGCTGTTTTTT. This translates into CASSLLSRGGTGELFF. The full variable domain, its missing parts supplied by reference TRBV5-5 and TRBJ2-2, is DAGVTQSPTHLIKTRGQQVTLRCSPISGHKSVSWYQQVLGQGPQFIFQYYEKEERGRGNFPDRFSARQFPNYSSELNVNALLLGDSALYLCASSLLSRGGTGELFFGEGSRLTVL.

Details on this clonotype: Sequence at one end of the junction differs from germline and may be a read error. The gene calls are TRBV7-3 and TRBJ2-1, with D hard to call. This CDR3 comprises 12 residues. CDR1 SGHTA and CDR2 FQGTGA come from the germline V gene. CDR3 in amino acids: CVSTDLYNEQFF. Here the CDR3 DNA reads TGTGTCAGCACCGACCTCTACAATGAGCAGTTCTTC.

This clonotype was observed a handful of times. V usage is TRBV29-1 and J usage is TRBJ2-7; TRBD1 aligns across 10 bases. CDR3 length: 13 amino acids. Looked up from germline, CDR1 is SQVTM and CDR2 is ANQGSEA. The V gene end was trimmed by 2 bases and the J gene end by 5 bases; junction bases not matched to a gene: 3. The CDR3 region is CSVESGTGDEQYF. The CDR3 DNA follows: TGCAGCGTTGAAAGTGGGACAGGGGACGAGCAGTACTTC.

The chain has TRBV2 and TRBJ2-1; D remains ambiguous. V lost 9 bases, J lost 4 bases, and 19 bases lay in between. This CDR3 is built from 15 residues. Germline loops: CDR1 SNHLY, CDR2 FYNNEI. Written as DNA, the CDR3 is TGTGCCAGTACCCCCCAGATTGCGGTTTACAATGAGCAGTTCTTC. It is translated as CASTPQIAVYNEQFF. The whole variable domain, remainder taken from reference TRBV2 and TRBJ2-1, is EPEVTQTPSHQVTQMGQEVILRCVPISNHLYFYWYRQILGQKVEFLVSFYNNEISEKSEIFDDQFSVERPDGSNFTLKIRSTKLEDSAMYFCASTPQIAVYNEQFFGPGTRLTVL.

The CDR3 region has the DNA TGCAGCGTTGGGAACTTGAACACTGAAGCTTTCTTT. As protein: CSVGNLNTEAFF. The rearrangement links TRBV29-1 to TRBJ1-1, with D unresolved. CDR3 length equals 12 residues. With 4 bases removed from V and 0 bases from J, the gap between germline ends came to 6 bases. Germline CDR1 reads SQVTM; CDR2 reads ANQGSEA. Looking up the rest from reference TRBV29-1 and TRBJ1-1 gives the full variable domain: SAVISQKPSRDICQRGTSLTIQCQVDSQVTMMFWYRQQPGQSLTLIATANQGSEATYESGFVIDKFPISRPNLTFSTLTVSNMSPEDSSIYLCSVGNLNTEAFFGQGTRLTVV.

This clonotype has at least ten counts. The gene calls are TRBV6-2 or TRBV6-3 and TRBJ2-7; a possible D gene is TRBD1 (6 bases). CDR3 length equals 14 residues. The V end lost 2 bases, the J end lost 4 bases, and 12 bases lay between the germline ends. CDR1 is MNHEY and CDR2 is SVGEGT in the germline V gene. The CDR3 sequence is CASSYGGHSYEQYF. The CDR3 coding sequence is TGTGCCAGCAGTTACGGGGGACACTCGTACGAGCAGTACTTC.